This T cell receptor (beta chain) derives from a study of T cells in Graves' hyperthyroidism and ophthalmopathy. This CDR3 is 14 amino acids long. Looked up from germline, CDR1 is SEHNR and CDR2 is FQNEAQ (reference sequence). The J segment lost 11 bases and the V segment lost 4 bases, leaving 11 bases of the junction unmatched. This clonotype was counted ten times or more. The antigen remains undetermined. Regarding the study as a whole: Most thyroid clonotypes with frequency above 0.001 were detected in blood.

Hyperthyroidism of Graves' type that showed no ophthalmopathy progression within 18 months was stable. Used for diagnoses were clinical symptoms, serum thyroxine and TRAb, thyroid ultrasound and orbital computed tomography. This sample holds PBMCs from roughly 10 ml fresh peripheral blood. RNA transcripts provided the source from which TCR beta CDR3 regions were amplified. RT-PCR in the first round (using the HTBI primer set) targeted the TCR CDR3. TCRdb redid the calling of the multiplex PCR reads with MiXCR, one entry per CDR3 protein. The sample includes approximately 520,000 distinct CDR3 sequences, under 25% of them seen just once.

The V call is TRBV7-9, the J call TRBJ1-1; 9 positions agree with TRBD1. This receptor was taken from a man between 18 and 35 years old with Graves' hyperthyroidism. Sequences were obtained from blood. The CDR3 is CASSSGTGKRDAFF. The CDR3 bases are TGTGCCAGCAGCTCCGGGACAGGGAAGAGGGACGCTTTCTTT.